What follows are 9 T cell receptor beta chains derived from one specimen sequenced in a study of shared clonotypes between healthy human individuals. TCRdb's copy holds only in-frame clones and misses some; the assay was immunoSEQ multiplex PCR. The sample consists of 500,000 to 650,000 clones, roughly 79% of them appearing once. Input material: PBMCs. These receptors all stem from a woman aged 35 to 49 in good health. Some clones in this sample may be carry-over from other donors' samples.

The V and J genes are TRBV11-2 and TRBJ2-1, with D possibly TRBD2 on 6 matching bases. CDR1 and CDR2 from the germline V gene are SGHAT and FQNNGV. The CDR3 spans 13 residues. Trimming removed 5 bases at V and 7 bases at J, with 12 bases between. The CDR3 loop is CASSATSPNEQFF. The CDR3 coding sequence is TGTGCCAGCAGCGCGACTAGTCCTAATGAGCAGTTCTTC.

The CDR3 sequence is CASSPLMRTGELFF. The CDR3 DNA sequence: TGTGCCAGCAGCCCTTTAATGCGCACCGGGGAGCTGTTTTTT. The V gene is TRBV9, the J gene TRBJ2-2; D remains unclear. Trimming left V 4 bases short and J 4 bases short, with 11 bases between. In germline, CDR1 is SGDLS, CDR2 YYNGEE. The CDR3 runs to 14 residues.

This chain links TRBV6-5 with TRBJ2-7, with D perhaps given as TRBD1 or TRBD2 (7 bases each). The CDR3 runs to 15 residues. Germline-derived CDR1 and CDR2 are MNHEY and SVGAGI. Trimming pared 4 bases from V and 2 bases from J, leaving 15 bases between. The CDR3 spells CASSSQGGSAYEQYF. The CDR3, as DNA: TGTGCCAGCAGTTCCCAGGGGGGGAGCGCCTACGAGCAGTACTTC.

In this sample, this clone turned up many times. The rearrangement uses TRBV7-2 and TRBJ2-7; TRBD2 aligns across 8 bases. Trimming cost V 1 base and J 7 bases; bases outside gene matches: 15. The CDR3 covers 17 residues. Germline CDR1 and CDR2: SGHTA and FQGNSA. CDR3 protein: CASSLVATGGGQGEQYF. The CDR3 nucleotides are TGTGCCAGCAGCTTAGTGGCTACGGGCGGGGGGCAAGGGGAGCAGTACTTC.

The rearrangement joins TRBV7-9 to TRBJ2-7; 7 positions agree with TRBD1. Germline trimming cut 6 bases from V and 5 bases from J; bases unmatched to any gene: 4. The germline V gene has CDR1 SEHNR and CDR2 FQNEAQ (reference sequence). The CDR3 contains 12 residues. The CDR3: CASSYTGDEQYF. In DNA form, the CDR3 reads TGTGCCAGCAGTTATACAGGGGACGAGCAGTACTTC.

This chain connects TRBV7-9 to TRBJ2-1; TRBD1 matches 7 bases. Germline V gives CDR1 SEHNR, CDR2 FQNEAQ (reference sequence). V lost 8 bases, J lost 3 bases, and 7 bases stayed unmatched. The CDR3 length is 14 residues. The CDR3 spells CASHRDRNYNEQFF. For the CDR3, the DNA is TGTGCCAGCCACCGGGACAGAAACTACAATGAGCAGTTCTTC.

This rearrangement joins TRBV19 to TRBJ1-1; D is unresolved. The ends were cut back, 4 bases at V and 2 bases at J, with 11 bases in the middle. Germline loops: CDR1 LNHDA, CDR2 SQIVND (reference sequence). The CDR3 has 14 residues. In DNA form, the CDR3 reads TGTGCCAGTAGTACGGACGTGGAAAACACTGAAGCTTTCTTT. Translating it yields CASSTDVENTEAFF.

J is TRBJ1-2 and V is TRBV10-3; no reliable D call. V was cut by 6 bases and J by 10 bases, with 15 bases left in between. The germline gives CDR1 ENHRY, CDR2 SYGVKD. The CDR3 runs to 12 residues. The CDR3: CAIRGEGTDYTF. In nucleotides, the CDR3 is TGTGCCATCAGGGGCGAAGGAACGGACTACACCTTC.

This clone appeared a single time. The CDR3 coding sequence is TGTGCCAGCAGTACCGTCGGGAGGCGCACCGGGGAGCTGTTTTTT. This gives the protein CASSTVGRRTGELFF. This chain connects TRBV2 to TRBJ2-2, with TRBD2 matching 7 bases. The CDR3 totals 15 residues. V was pared by 5 bases and J by 4 bases, with 7 bases of the junction left unmatched. CDR1 is SNHLY, CDR2 FYNNEI, per germline.